What follows is one T cell receptor beta chain and its context. The data belong to a study of T cell responses to AZD1222 COVID-19 vaccine. The germline CDR1 and CDR2 sequences are SGDLS and YYNGEE. The CDR3 length is 12 residues. With 4 bases removed from V and 1 base from J, the gap between germline ends came to 4 bases. Data came from immunoSEQ multiplex PCR; TCRdb stores just in-frame clones and leaves some out. In the table there are 130,000 to 150,000 clones, 90% to 95% of which are singletons. The sample here was peripheral blood, taken after recovery from COVID-19. The rearrangement links TRBV9 to TRBJ2-3; D unresolved. The TCR comes from an adult who had recovered from COVID-19. The CDR3 here is CASSPGTDTQYF. Here the CDR3 DNA reads TGTGCCAGCAGCCCAGGCACAGATACGCAGTATTTT. The full variable domain, its missing parts supplied by reference TRBV9 and TRBJ2-3, is DSGVTQTPKHLITATGQRVTLRCSPRSGDLSVYWYQQSLDQGLQFLIQYYNGEERAKGNILERFSAQQFPDLHSELNLSSLELGDSALYFCASSPGTDTQYFGPGTRLTVL.